One and the same sample provided the 19 T cell receptor beta chains below, sequenced in a study of T cell responses to AZD1222 COVID-19 vaccine. Clones were read by immunoSEQ multiplex PCR, and TCRdb kept only the in-frame ones, dropping some. The sample yields approximately 140,000 clones, roughly 90% seen once. Specimen: peripheral blood, collected on day 0 of AZD1222 vaccination. The receptors here all came from an adult in good health.

This rearrangement joins TRBV11-2 to TRBJ2-4; TRBD1 might be the D (5 bases). The CDR3 has 13 residues. Trimming removed 0 bases at V and 6 bases at J, with 6 bases between. Germline assignment: CDR1 SGHAT and CDR2 FQNNGV. The CDR3 sequence is CASSLDQGNIQYF. CDR3 bases: TGTGCCAGCAGCTTAGATCAGGGAAACATTCAGTACTTC.

The chain joins TRBV6-5 to TRBJ2-3; D remains ambiguous. CDR1 is MNHEY, CDR2 SVGAGI, per germline. Trimming stripped 0 bases from V and 2 bases from J, with 12 bases between. This CDR3 is built from 16 residues. This chain's CDR3 is CASSYSVAGPTDTQYF. The CDR3 DNA is TGTGCCAGCAGTTACTCAGTAGCTGGACCCACAGATACGCAGTATTTT.

J is TRBJ1-1 and V is TRBV29-1; D is unresolved. Trimming stripped 3 bases from V and 6 bases from J, with 11 bases between. In germline, CDR1 is SQVTM, CDR2 ANQGSEA. The CDR3 length is 12 residues. This chain's CDR3 is CSVDGPRAEAFF. Here the CDR3 DNA reads TGCAGCGTTGACGGTCCTCGGGCTGAAGCTTTCTTT.

The rearrangement links TRBV5-1 to TRBJ2-1; no definite D call. Germline values: CDR1 SGHRS, CDR2 YFSETQ. V lost 6 bases and J lost 0, with 13 bases in between. The CDR3 runs to 15 residues. The DNA for the CDR3 is TGCGCCAGCACCTCCGACGGTAGCTCCTACAATGAGCAGTTCTTC. Translation gives CASTSDGSSYNEQFF.

The J gene is TRBJ1-1, the V gene TRBV6-4; D remains ambiguous. Germline values: CDR1 MRHNA, CDR2 SNTAGT. Trimming removed 0 bases at V and 2 bases at J, with 4 bases between. The length of the CDR3 is 13 residues. In DNA, the CDR3 is TGTGCCAGCAGTGACTCGGACAACACTGAAGCTTTCTTT. It is translated as CASSDSDNTEAFF.

The chain employs TRBV4-3 and TRBJ2-7; D unclear. This CDR3 has 14 residues. Deletions cut 0 bases from V and 1 base from J, with 7 bases between. Per the germline V gene, CDR1 is LGHNA and CDR2 is YSLEER. As DNA, the CDR3 is TGCGCCAGCAGCCAAGATCGCTTTTCCTACGAGCAGTACTTC. It yields the protein CASSQDRFSYEQYF.

V usage is TRBV30 and J usage is TRBJ1-1; no clear D. V dropped 3 bases and J dropped 0 bases, with 11 bases sitting between them. Germline V gives CDR1 GTSNPN, CDR2 SVGIG (reference sequence). The CDR3 covers 14 residues. The CDR3 here is CAWSAPQLNTEAFF. In nucleotides, the CDR3 is TGTGCCTGGAGCGCCCCCCAGTTGAACACTGAAGCTTTCTTT.

Comment on this clone: The identical CDR3 is also encoded by other nucleotide sequences in the sample. The chain employs TRBV5-1 and TRBJ2-1; tentatively, D is TRBD2 (6 bases). Trimming removed 0 bases at V and 4 bases at J, with 11 bases between. The germline V gene has CDR1 SGHRS and CDR2 YFSETQ. The CDR3 covers 15 residues. In DNA form, the CDR3 reads TGCGCCAGCAGCTTGGCCGGTGGGGGGTACAATGAGCAGTTCTTC. Translation: CASSLAGGGYNEQFF.

This chain joins TRBV29-1 and TRBJ1-2; TRBD1 matches at 8 bases. Germline values: CDR1 SQVTM, CDR2 ANQGSEA. This CDR3 has 16 amino acids. V trimming: 5 bases; J trimming: 6 bases; junction bases outside the gene matches: 17. The chain's CDR3 is CSVTAPDRAVGNGYTF. The CDR3 DNA follows: TGCAGCGTTACGGCCCCGGACAGGGCGGTAGGGAATGGCTACACCTTC.

This clone has just one count. This chain uses TRBV3-1 (or the pseudogene TRBV3-2) with TRBJ1-4; 7 bases fit TRBD1. V lost 4 bases and J lost 6; bases outside the gene matches: 2. CDR1 LGHDT and CDR2 YNNKEL come from the germline V gene (reference sequence). The CDR3 length is 13 residues. Written as DNA, the CDR3 is TGTGCCAGCAGCCTTGACAGGGATGAAAAACTGTTTTTT. It yields the protein CASSLDRDEKLFF.

The chain couples TRBV5-4 to TRBJ1-3; D unclear. The germline V gene encodes CDR1 SGHNT and CDR2 YYREEE (reference sequence). Between the trimmed V and J ends, which lost 3 bases and 4 bases, there was a span of 8 bases. CDR3 length: 13 residues. The CDR3 protein is CASSWAGGNTIYF. The CDR3 coding sequence is TGTGCCAGCAGCTGGGCAGGCGGAAACACCATATATTTT.

The genes are TRBV4-2 and TRBJ2-1; the match to TRBD1 covers 10 bases. The V gene's germline CDR1 is LGHNA and CDR2 YNFKEQ. CDR3 length: 21 amino acids. The V and J ends lost 4 bases and 3 bases, in that order; junction bases with no gene match: 21. The CDR3 DNA sequence: TGTGCCAGCAGCCTACCCTTCCGGGACAGGGGTCCTCCCCACTACTACAATGAGCAGTTCTTC. Translated, it gives CASSLPFRDRGPPHYYNEQFF.

The chain recombines TRBV2 with TRBJ1-2; D is ambiguous. The CDR3 is 15 amino acids. Germline CDR1 SNHLY, CDR2 FYNNEI. Trimming took off 0 bases at V and 4 bases at J, with 12 bases between the two ends. The CDR3 coding sequence is TGTGCCAGCAGTGAAGCGCGGAGAACCTTCTATGGCTACACCTTC. It encodes CASSEARRTFYGYTF.

The table lists this clone with a count of one. The chain carries TRBV18 and TRBJ2-3, with 11 bases lining up with TRBD1. With 4 bases clipped from V and 5 bases from J, the junction kept 5 bases outside the gene matches. Germline V gene sequence: CDR1 KGHSH, CDR2 LQKENI. This CDR3 has 15 amino acids. In DNA form, the CDR3 reads TGTGCCAGCTCACGGCAGGGACAGGGGGTAGATACGCAGTATTTT. Protein: CASSRQGQGVDTQYF.

In DNA, the CDR3 is TGTGCCAGCAGTCGGGAACTGACAGTCTCCCGACAGCCCCAGCATTTT. The encoded protein is CASSRELTVSRQPQHF. The chain is built from TRBV2 and TRBJ1-5; a weak D match, TRBD1 (5 bases). Deletions cut 5 bases from V and 7 bases from J, with 21 bases between. The CDR3 runs to 16 residues. Germline V lookup: CDR1 SNHLY, CDR2 FYNNEI.

A single count supports this clone. The chain is built from TRBV10-3 and TRBJ2-3, with D tentatively TRBD2 (5 bases). This CDR3 has 14 amino acids. CDR1 is ENHRY and CDR2 is SYGVKD in the germline V gene. The ends were cut back, 0 bases at V and 1 base at J, with 5 bases in the middle. In nucleotides, the CDR3 is TGTGCCATCAGTGAGTCGCGGGGCACAGATACGCAGTATTTT. It translates to CAISESRGTDTQYF.

The chain recombines TRBV9 with TRBJ2-2; a possible D gene is TRBD1 (6 bases). Trimming took 3 bases from V and 7 from J, leaving 19 bases between them. The CDR3 is 16 amino acids. CDR1 SGDLS and CDR2 YYNGEE come from the germline V gene. CDR3 sequence: CASSASLQGAGGELFF. For the CDR3, the DNA is TGTGCCAGCAGCGCGAGCCTACAGGGTGCAGGCGGGGAGCTGTTTTTT.

The chain employs TRBV5-1 and TRBJ2-7; D may correspond to TRBD1 or TRBD2 (5 bases each). V lost 0 bases to trimming and J lost 8 bases, with 15 bases between them. CDR1 and CDR2 (germline): SGHRS, YFSETQ. This CDR3 comprises 14 residues. The CDR3 is CASSLGDETNKQYF. The CDR3 DNA reads TGCGCCAGCAGCTTGGGGGACGAAACGAATAAGCAGTACTTC.

This clone was picked up one time. The V gene is TRBV7-6, the J gene TRBJ2-5; 10 bases line up with TRBD2. Germline CDR1 SGHVS, CDR2 FNYEAQ. The CDR3 extends over 16 amino acids. V was clipped by 2 bases and J by 5 bases; unmatched bases: 8. The DNA for the CDR3 is TGTGCCAGCAGCTTAACTGTAGCGGGAGGCGGGGAGACCCAGTACTTC. Translating it yields CASSLTVAGGGETQYF.